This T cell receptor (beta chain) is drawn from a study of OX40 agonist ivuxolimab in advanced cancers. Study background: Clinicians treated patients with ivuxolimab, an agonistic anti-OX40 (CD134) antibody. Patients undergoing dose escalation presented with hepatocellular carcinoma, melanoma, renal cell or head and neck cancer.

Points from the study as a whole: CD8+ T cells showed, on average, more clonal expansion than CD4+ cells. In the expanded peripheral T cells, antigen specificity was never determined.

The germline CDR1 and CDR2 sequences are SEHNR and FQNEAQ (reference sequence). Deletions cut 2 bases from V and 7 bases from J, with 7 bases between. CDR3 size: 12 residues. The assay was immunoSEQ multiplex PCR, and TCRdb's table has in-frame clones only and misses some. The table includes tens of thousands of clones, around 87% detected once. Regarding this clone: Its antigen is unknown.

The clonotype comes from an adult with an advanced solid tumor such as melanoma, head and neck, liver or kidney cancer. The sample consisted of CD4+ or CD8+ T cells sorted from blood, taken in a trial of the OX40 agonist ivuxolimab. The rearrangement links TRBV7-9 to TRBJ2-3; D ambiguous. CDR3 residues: CASSLILNTQYF. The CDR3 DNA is TGTGCCAGCAGCTTAATACTGAATACGCAGTATTTT. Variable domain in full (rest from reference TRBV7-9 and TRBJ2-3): DTGVSQNPRHKITKRGQNVTFRCDPISEHNRLYWYRQTLGQGPEFLTYFQNEAQLEKSRLLSDRFSAERPKGSFSTLEIQRTEQGDSAMYLCASSLILNTQYFGPGTRLTVL.